What follows are 19 T cell receptor beta chains derived from one specimen sequenced in a study of OX40 agonist ivuxolimab in advanced cancers. Data came from immunoSEQ multiplex PCR; TCRdb stores just in-frame clones and leaves some out. The profile shows 45,000 to 50,000 clones, 88% of them singletons. The sample here was CD4+ or CD8+ T cells sorted from blood, taken in a trial of the OX40 agonist ivuxolimab. These receptors originate from an adult with an advanced solid tumor such as melanoma, head and neck, liver or kidney cancer.

J is TRBJ2-3 and V is TRBV9, with D perhaps TRBD1 (6 bases). V shed 0 bases and J shed 4 bases, with 12 bases lying between them. The germline CDR1 and CDR2 sequences are SGDLS and YYNGEE. The CDR3 length is 15 residues. The CDR3 loop reads CASSVGGGYADTQYF. The CDR3 DNA follows: TGTGCCAGCAGCGTAGGAGGGGGATACGCAGATACGCAGTATTTT.

The chain uses TRBV18 and TRBJ1-1; unclear D gene. The CDR3 runs to 14 residues. CDR1 KGHSH and CDR2 LQKENI come from the germline V gene. Deletions cut 0 bases from V and 0 bases from J, with 5 bases between. The CDR3 coding sequence is TGTGCCAGCTCACCACCCAGTTTGAACACTGAAGCTTTCTTT. Protein: CASSPPSLNTEAFF.

The genes are TRBV19 and TRBJ2-3, with a tentative D call TRBD2 (6 bases). This CDR3 has 14 residues. The germline V gene has CDR1 LNHDA and CDR2 SQIVND (reference sequence). V gave up 2 bases and J gave up 4 bases, with 10 bases separating them. CDR3 protein: CASSIRGGADTQYF. The CDR3 bases are TGTGCCAGTAGTATAAGGGGAGGCGCAGATACGCAGTATTTT.

This clone was seen only once. This rearrangement joins TRBV28 to TRBJ1-4; perhaps TRBD1 as D (6 bases). This CDR3 is built from 15 residues. V was trimmed by 3 bases and J by 5 bases, leaving 13 bases between them. Germline V gives CDR1 MDHEN, CDR2 SYDVKM. In DNA, the CDR3 is TGTGCCAGCAGTTTGGGGGCCGTGAAGAATGAAAAACTGTTTTTT. As protein: CASSLGAVKNEKLFF.

The chain links TRBV10-3 to TRBJ2-2; tentative D call: TRBD1 (6 bases). Germline CDR1 reads ENHRY; CDR2 reads SYGVKD. The length of the CDR3 is 14 residues. This CDR3 is CARQGTPGSGELFF. CDR3 DNA sequence: TGTGCAAGACAAGGGACACCGGGGTCGGGGGAGCTGTTTTTT.

The chain employs TRBV18 and TRBJ1-1, with D perhaps matching TRBD1 (5 bases). The V end lost 2 bases, the J end lost 2 bases, and 9 bases lay between the germline ends. Looked up from germline, CDR1 is KGHSH and CDR2 is LQKENI. This CDR3 has 14 amino acids. DNA of the CDR3: TGTGCCAGCTCACCAATAGGACAAAACACTGAAGCTTTCTTT. It translates to CASSPIGQNTEAFF.

The chain employs TRBV7-2 and TRBJ2-1; unclear D gene. From germline, CDR1 is SGHTA and CDR2 FQGNSA. Trimming cost V 2 bases and J 9 bases, with 11 bases left between them. The CDR3 has 13 amino acids. CDR3 amino acids: CASSLRLKGEQFF. The DNA for the CDR3 is TGTGCCAGCAGCTTACGGCTAAAGGGTGAGCAGTTCTTC.

In its sample, this clone was seen once. The V gene is TRBV6-1, the J gene TRBJ2-7; TRBD1 matches at 8 bases. The germline V gene encodes CDR1 MNHNS and CDR2 SASEGT. The CDR3 is 14 amino acids. V was clipped by 1 base and J by 4 bases; unmatched bases: 3. The CDR3 region has the DNA TGTGCCAGCAGTGAAGGGACAGGGCGGTACGAGCAGTACTTC. Its translation is CASSEGTGRYEQYF.

The rearrangement links TRBV7-9 to TRBJ1-1; D unresolved. Trimming shortened V by 1 base and J by 5 bases, and 17 bases separated the two germline ends. CDR3 size: 16 residues. Germline CDR1 and CDR2: SEHNR and FQNEAQ (reference sequence). The CDR3 nucleotides are TGTGCCAGCAGCTTAGGAAGTCTGACAAGGCAAACTGAAGCTTTCTTT. This gives the protein CASSLGSLTRQTEAFF.

The chain combines TRBV2 with TRBJ2-7, with D possibly matching TRBD1 (5 bases). Deletions cut 6 bases from V and 6 bases from J, with 12 bases between. Germline V gene lookup returns CDR1 SNHLY and CDR2 FYNNEI. The CDR3 contains 12 residues. The CDR3 here is CASRQGDCEQYF. The CDR3 DNA reads as TGTGCCAGCAGGCAGGGTGACTGCGAGCAGTACTTC. Full variable domain (missing parts from reference TRBV2 and TRBJ2-7): EPEVTQTPSHQVTQMGQEVILRCVPISNHLYFYWYRQILGQKVEFLVSFYNNEISEKSEIFDDQFSVERPDGSNFTLKIRSTKLEDSAMYFCASRQGDCEQYFGPGTRLTVT.

V usage is TRBV5-6 and J usage is TRBJ2-3, with 12 bases aligning to TRBD2. The CDR3 consists of 15 residues. After removal of 4 bases from V and 0 bases from J, the junction contained 0 bases not matched to a gene. In germline, CDR1 is SGHDT, CDR2 YYEEEE. CDR3 sequence: CASSGTSGSTDTQYF. In DNA form, the CDR3 reads TGTGCCAGCAGCGGGACTAGCGGGAGCACAGATACGCAGTATTTT.

Here the CDR3 reads CASSSLTGNYGYTF. CDR3 DNA sequence: TGTGCCAGCAGCTCTTTGACGGGTAACTATGGCTACACCTTC. V gene TRBV7-8 combines with J gene TRBJ1-2; D not certain. From germline, CDR1 is SGHVS and CDR2 FQNEAQ. CDR3 size: 14 residues. Trimming removed 4 bases at V and 1 base at J, with 10 bases between.

The rearrangement uses TRBV28 and TRBJ1-4; D call uncertain. V lost 7 bases, J lost 7 bases, and 13 bases lay in between. This CDR3 comprises 13 residues. Germline lookup yields CDR1 MDHEN and CDR2 SYDVKM. The CDR3: CASTKTGGEKLFF. CDR3 sequence (DNA): TGTGCCAGCACCAAGACGGGAGGTGAAAAACTGTTTTTT.

The V and J genes are TRBV18 and TRBJ1-4; 8 bases match TRBD1. CDR1 and CDR2 (germline): KGHSH, LQKENI. The V gene end was trimmed by 8 bases and the J gene end by 4 bases; junction bases not matched to a gene: 6. The CDR3 totals 14 residues. The CDR3 sequence is CASQRQGINEKLFF. The CDR3 coding sequence is TGTGCCAGCCAAAGACAGGGGATTAATGAAAAACTGTTTTTT.

The chain combines TRBV6-1 with TRBJ1-1, with 12 positions matching TRBD1. This CDR3 is built from 15 residues. The V and J ends lost 8 bases and 0 bases, in that order; junction bases with no gene match: 4. Germline lookup yields CDR1 MNHNS and CDR2 SASEGT. The CDR3 is CASWDRGRLNTEAFF. The CDR3 nucleotides are TGTGCCAGCTGGGACAGGGGGCGCTTGAACACTGAAGCTTTCTTT.

This clone was seen once. V usage is TRBV7-9 and J usage is TRBJ2-2; D call uncertain. Trimming shortened V by 4 bases and J by 1 base, and 10 bases separated the two germline ends. CDR3 length: 15 amino acids. Germline V CDR1 and CDR2: SEHNR, FQNEAQ (reference sequence). The CDR3 region is CASSSEWVNTGELFF. CDR3 nucleotides: TGTGCCAGCAGCTCAGAATGGGTGAACACCGGGGAGCTGTTTTTT.

The chain uses TRBV7-9 and TRBJ2-7, with D perhaps matching TRBD2 (5 bases). V was pared by 3 bases and J by 7 bases, with 10 bases between. This CDR3 contains 12 residues. Germline V gene data show CDR1 as SEHNR and CDR2 as FQNEAQ (reference sequence). CDR3 protein: CASSLGRGEQYF. In DNA form, the CDR3 reads TGTGCCAGCAGCTTGGGCAGAGGGGAGCAGTACTTC.

This chain links TRBV5-6 with TRBJ1-2, with unresolved D. The ends were cut back, 4 bases at V and 8 bases at J, with 27 bases in the middle. The germline CDR1 and CDR2 sequences are SGHDT and YYEEEE. The CDR3 is made up of 17 amino acids. The CDR3 DNA is TGTGCCAGCAGCCCGGAAATCGGACTCCCCTGGGGAGGCGGCTACACCTTC. This codes for CASSPEIGLPWGGGYTF.

This chain uses TRBV5-8 with TRBJ2-7; 11 bases are a match to TRBD2. Germline CDR1 is SGHTS and CDR2 is YDEGEE. The length of the CDR3 is 15 residues. The junction had 6 bases not matched to a gene; V was cut back by 7 bases and J by 0 bases. This CDR3 reads CASGSGRAVSYEQYF. CDR3 coding DNA: TGTGCCAGCGGTAGCGGGAGGGCCGTCTCCTACGAGCAGTACTTC.